The present TCR beta chain was sequenced within a study of blood T cell repertoires in COVID-19. Sequenced by immunoSEQ multiplex PCR; TCRdb stores in-frame clones only, minus some. This table has roughly 150,000 clones, approximately 81% appearing once. This CDR3 is 17 amino acids long. Germline CDR1 LNHDA, CDR2 SQIVND (reference sequence). Unmatched junction bases numbered 17, after V lost 5 bases and J lost 5 bases. The sequence was collected from a woman in her fifties or sixties who had recovered from COVID-19. Sequenced input: PBMCs or T cells enriched from blood (not recorded which). The chain has TRBV19 and TRBJ2-5, with TRBD1 matching over 7 bases. CDR3 sequence reads: CASSSRQGGLWPETQYF. CDR3 bases: TGTGCCAGTAGTTCACGACAGGGCGGGTTGTGGCCGGAGACCCAGTACTTC.